These 17 T cell receptor beta chains were all obtained from the same sample, sequenced in a study of CD8 T cell repertoires and HIV-1 epitope variants. TCRdb keeps only in-frame clones here, not all; method: immunoSEQ multiplex PCR. The sample yields some 87,000 clones, roughly 77% seen once. Sample: uncultured baseline CD8+ T cells from peripheral blood mononuclear cells (PBMCs). The receptor source for this set is a male donor with HIV.

V and J are TRBV27 and TRBJ2-1; 8 nucleotides agree with TRBD2. CDR1 is MNHEY and CDR2 is SMNVEV in the germline V gene (reference sequence). V dropped 5 bases and J dropped 3; count of bases not matched to a gene: 6. The CDR3 consists of 15 residues. The CDR3 here is CASSPRTSNYNEQFF. CDR3 nucleotides: TGTGCCAGCAGTCCCCGGACTAGCAACTACAATGAGCAGTTCTTC.

This clone was detected only once. The chain uses TRBV25-1 and TRBJ2-2; 7 bases agree with TRBD1. Per germline, CDR1 MGHDK and CDR2 SYGVNS. The V gene end was trimmed by 3 bases and the J gene end by 3 bases; junction bases not matched to a gene: 7. The CDR3 consists of 16 residues. Here the CDR3 DNA reads TGTGCCAGCAGTGATCGAACCGGGACAGACACCGGGGAGCTGTTTTTT. This translates into CASSDRTGTDTGELFF.

This clone was detected only a few times. V and J are TRBV29-1 and TRBJ2-5; D is unresolved. V was shortened by 7 bases and J by 5 bases, with 14 bases between the two germline ends. Germline CDR1 SQVTM, CDR2 ANQGSEA. This CDR3 is built from 12 residues. The CDR3 spells CSGEGLGETQYF. The CDR3 region has the DNA TGCAGCGGGGAAGGGCTTGGGGAGACCCAGTACTTC.

This chain connects TRBV18 to TRBJ1-6; TRBD1 might be the D (6 bases). Trimming took 0 bases from V and 10 from J, leaving 16 bases between them. Germline loops: CDR1 KGHSH, CDR2 LQKENI. CDR3 size: 16 residues. The CDR3 nucleotides are TGTGCCAGCTCACCACCACCGGGGGGGGCCGGGTCACCCCTCCACTTT. Translating it yields CASSPPPGGAGSPLHF.

The chain recombines TRBV5-6 with TRBJ2-5, with D perhaps matching TRBD1 (5 bases). V lost 2 bases to trimming and J lost 1 base, with 9 bases between them. Germline values: CDR1 SGHDT, CDR2 YYEEEE. The CDR3 totals 14 residues. In DNA, the CDR3 is TGTGCCAGCAGCTTAAGGGGTTCCCAAGAGACCCAGTACTTC. Protein: CASSLRGSQETQYF.

The chain is built from TRBV5-6 and TRBJ2-5, with D maybe TRBD2 (6 bases). Germline assignment: CDR1 SGHDT and CDR2 YYEEEE. This CDR3 spans 15 amino acids. Trimming took off 0 bases at V and 5 bases at J, with 14 bases between the two ends. This chain's CDR3 is CASSLGPSAGETQYF. The CDR3 DNA reads TGTGCCAGCAGCTTGGGGCCCTCTGCGGGGGAGACCCAGTACTTC.

This clone occurred a few times. V is TRBV5-5 and J is TRBJ1-1; D ambiguous. With 0 bases removed from V and 3 bases from J, the gap between germline ends came to 6 bases. This CDR3 has 13 residues. The germline CDR1 and CDR2 sequences are SGHKS and YYEKEE (reference sequence). CDR3 sequence: CASSLASDTEAFF. The CDR3 DNA is TGTGCCAGCAGCTTGGCCAGCGACACTGAAGCTTTCTTT.

V is TRBV9 and J is TRBJ2-2; 7 nucleotides line up with TRBD1. CDR3 length equals 15 residues. V was clipped by 3 bases and J by 7 bases; unmatched bases: 9. Per germline, CDR1 SGDLS and CDR2 YYNGEE. CDR3: CASSARGNPHGELFF. The CDR3, as DNA: TGTGCCAGCAGCGCCAGGGGGAACCCCCACGGGGAGCTGTTTTTT.

In this sample, this clone turned up a few times. The chain combines TRBV19 with TRBJ1-5; a weak D match, TRBD1 (6 bases). This CDR3 is built from 15 residues. The V and J ends lost 3 bases and 6 bases respectively, with 15 bases between them. Per the germline V gene, CDR1 is LNHDA and CDR2 is SQIVND (reference sequence). Written as DNA, the CDR3 is TGTGCCAGTAGTATCGAGGTACAGGGCTCTCAGCCCCAGCATTTT. Protein product: CASSIEVQGSQPQHF.

V usage is TRBV19 and J usage is TRBJ1-4, with a weak D call TRBD1 (5 bases). Trimming pared 6 bases from V and 3 bases from J, leaving 17 bases between. Per the germline V gene, CDR1 is LNHDA and CDR2 is SQIVND (reference sequence). CDR3 length: 16 residues. CDR3 coding DNA: TGTGCCAGTAGGCCCGCCTCAGGGATTGCTAATGAAAAACTGTTTTTT. Amino acids: CASRPASGIANEKLFF.

This clone has only a few counts. The chain uses TRBV30 and TRBJ1-2; 9 bases map to TRBD1. From germline, CDR1 is GTSNPN and CDR2 SVGIG (reference sequence). J was trimmed by 2 bases and V by 0 bases; bases with no gene match: 4. CDR3 length: 15 residues. The CDR3 DNA sequence: TGTGCCTGGAGTGTACAGGGGGCCCCCAACTATGGCTACACCTTC. This sequence encodes CAWSVQGAPNYGYTF.

This chain links TRBV30 with TRBJ1-1; tentatively, D is TRBD1 (5 bases). This CDR3 is built from 13 residues. The V and J ends lost 7 bases and 3 bases respectively, with 15 bases between them. Germline assignment: CDR1 GTSNPN and CDR2 SVGIG (reference sequence). This CDR3 reads CAFVRDSHTEAFF. CDR3 DNA: TGTGCCTTCGTCCGGGACTCCCACACTGAAGCTTTCTTT.

The chain carries TRBV5-1 and TRBJ2-1, with TRBD1 matching 8 bases. Germline V gene data show CDR1 as SGHRS and CDR2 as YFSETQ. This CDR3 is 16 amino acids long. J gave up 8 bases and V 4 bases, and 14 bases lay outside the gene matches. The CDR3 reads CASSHMAGQGGDEQFF. The CDR3 nucleotides read TGCGCCAGCAGCCACATGGCTGGACAGGGTGGCGATGAGCAGTTCTTC.

The V and J genes are TRBV14 and TRBJ2-7; the D is unclear. The germline V gene encodes CDR1 SGHDN and CDR2 FVKESK. V lost 4 bases and J lost 3, with 7 bases in between. The CDR3 runs 12 residues. In DNA form, the CDR3 reads TGTGCCAGCAGCCTGGGCCACTACGAGCAGTACTTC. It specifies CASSLGHYEQYF.

This clone was found once. The rearrangement uses TRBV5-1 and TRBJ1-3, with D tentatively TRBD1 (5 bases). Trimming stripped 4 bases from V and 0 bases from J, with 8 bases between. Per the germline V gene, CDR1 is SGHRS and CDR2 is YFSETQ. The CDR3 has 14 amino acids. The CDR3 here is CASSADTSGNTIYF. Written as DNA, the CDR3 is TGCGCCAGCAGCGCGGACACCTCTGGAAACACCATATATTTT.

The chain is built from TRBV25-1 and TRBJ2-5; 8 nucleotides align to TRBD1. CDR3 size: 15 residues. CDR1 and CDR2 from the germline V gene are MGHDK and SYGVNS. V lost 5 bases to trimming and J lost 5 bases; unmatched junction nucleotides: 10. This CDR3 is CASSPLSQGAETQYF. CDR3 in DNA: TGTGCCAGCAGTCCACTTTCCCAGGGGGCCGAGACCCAGTACTTC.

This chain links TRBV5-5 with TRBJ1-2, with a tentative D call TRBD1 (6 bases). Germline CDR1 is SGHKS and CDR2 is YYEKEE (reference sequence). V lost 0 bases, J lost 6 bases, and 15 bases lay in between. The CDR3 extends over 15 amino acids. The CDR3: CASSLDLYPGDGYTF. DNA for the CDR3: TGTGCCAGCAGCTTGGACCTTTATCCAGGGGATGGCTACACCTTC.